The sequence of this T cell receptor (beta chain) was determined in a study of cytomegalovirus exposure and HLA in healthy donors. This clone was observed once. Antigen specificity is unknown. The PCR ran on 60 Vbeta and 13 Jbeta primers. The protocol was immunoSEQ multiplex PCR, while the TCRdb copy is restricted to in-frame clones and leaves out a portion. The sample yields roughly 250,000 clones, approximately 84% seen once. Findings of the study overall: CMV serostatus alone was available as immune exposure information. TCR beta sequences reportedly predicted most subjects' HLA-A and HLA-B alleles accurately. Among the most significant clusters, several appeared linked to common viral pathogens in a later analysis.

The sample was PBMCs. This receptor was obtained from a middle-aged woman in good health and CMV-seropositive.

Here the CDR3 reads CSVETGASKNIQYF. As DNA, the CDR3 is TGCAGCGTTGAAACGGGAGCTAGCAAAAACATTCAGTACTTC. The chain joins TRBV29-1 to TRBJ2-4; D might be TRBD2 (6 bases). Trimming stripped 2 bases from V and 3 bases from J, with 11 bases between. This CDR3 has 14 amino acids. Germline loops: CDR1 SQVTM, CDR2 ANQGSEA.